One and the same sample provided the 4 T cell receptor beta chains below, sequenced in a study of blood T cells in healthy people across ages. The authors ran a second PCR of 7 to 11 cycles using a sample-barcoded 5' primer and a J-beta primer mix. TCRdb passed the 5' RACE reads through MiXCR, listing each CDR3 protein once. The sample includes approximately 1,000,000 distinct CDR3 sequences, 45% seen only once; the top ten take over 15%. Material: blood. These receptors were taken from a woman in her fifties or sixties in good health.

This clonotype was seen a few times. The CDR3 DNA sequence: TGTGCCAGCAGTCCCCCTGTCGGGAGGGCCTCCTACAATGAGCAGTTCTTC. Translating it yields CASSPPVGRASYNEQFF. The genes are TRBV27 and TRBJ2-1, with 8 bases fitting TRBD2. Germline V CDR1 and CDR2: MNHEY, SMNVEV (reference sequence). The CDR3 spans 17 residues. With 5 bases clipped from V and 0 bases from J, the junction kept 9 bases outside the gene matches.

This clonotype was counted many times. CDR3 nucleotides: TGCAGCGGCGAAACGGGACAGGGGGGCGAGCAGTACTTC. This codes for CSGETGQGGEQYF. V is TRBV29-1 and J is TRBJ2-7; 11 bases map to TRBD1. The CDR3 totals 13 residues. CDR1 is SQVTM, CDR2 ANQGSEA, per germline. Trimming took 7 bases from V and 6 from J; bases not matched to a gene: 8.

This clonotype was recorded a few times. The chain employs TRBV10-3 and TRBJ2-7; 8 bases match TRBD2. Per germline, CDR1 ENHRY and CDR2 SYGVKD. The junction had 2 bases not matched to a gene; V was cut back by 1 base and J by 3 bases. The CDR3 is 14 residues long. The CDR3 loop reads CAISELAGFYEQYF. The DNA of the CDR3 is TGTGCCATCAGTGAGTTAGCGGGATTCTACGAGCAGTACTTC.

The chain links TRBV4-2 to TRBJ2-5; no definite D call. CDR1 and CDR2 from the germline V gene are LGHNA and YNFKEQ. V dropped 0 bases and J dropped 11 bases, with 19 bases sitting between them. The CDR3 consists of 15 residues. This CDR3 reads CASSQDAALAGEQYF. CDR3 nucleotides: TGTGCCAGCAGCCAAGATGCCGCCTTGGCAGGAGAGCAGTACTTC.